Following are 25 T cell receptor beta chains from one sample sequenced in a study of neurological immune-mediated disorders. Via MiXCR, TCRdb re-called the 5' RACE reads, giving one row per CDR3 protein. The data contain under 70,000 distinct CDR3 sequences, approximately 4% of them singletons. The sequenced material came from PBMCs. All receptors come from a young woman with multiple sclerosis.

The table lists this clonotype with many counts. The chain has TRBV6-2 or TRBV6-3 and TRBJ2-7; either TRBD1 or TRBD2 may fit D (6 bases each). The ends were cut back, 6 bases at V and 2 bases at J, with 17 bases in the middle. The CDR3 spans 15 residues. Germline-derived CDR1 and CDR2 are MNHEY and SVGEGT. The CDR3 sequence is CASRPAWGAAYEQYF. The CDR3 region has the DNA TGTGCCAGCAGGCCTGCATGGGGGGCTGCCTACGAGCAGTACTTC.

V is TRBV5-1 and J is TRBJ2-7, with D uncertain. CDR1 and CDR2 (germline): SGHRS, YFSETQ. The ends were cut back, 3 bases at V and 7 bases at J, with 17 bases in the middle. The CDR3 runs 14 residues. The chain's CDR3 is CASSSGGREKEQYF. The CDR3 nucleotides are TGCGCCAGCAGCTCGGGTGGCAGAGAAAAAGAGCAGTACTTC.

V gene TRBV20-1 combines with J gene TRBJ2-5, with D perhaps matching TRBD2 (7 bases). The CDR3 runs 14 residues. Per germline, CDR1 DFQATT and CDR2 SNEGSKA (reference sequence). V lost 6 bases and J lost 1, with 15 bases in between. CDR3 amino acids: CSAPKGGSQETQYF. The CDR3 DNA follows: TGCAGTGCCCCTAAGGGGGGGAGCCAAGAGACCCAGTACTTC.

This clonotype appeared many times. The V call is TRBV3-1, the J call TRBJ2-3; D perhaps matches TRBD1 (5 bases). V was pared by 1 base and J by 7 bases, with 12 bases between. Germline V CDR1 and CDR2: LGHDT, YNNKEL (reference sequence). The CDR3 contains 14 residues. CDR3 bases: TGTGCCAGCAGCCAAGGGGGCTACGAGTATACGCAGTATTTT. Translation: CASSQGGYEYTQYF.

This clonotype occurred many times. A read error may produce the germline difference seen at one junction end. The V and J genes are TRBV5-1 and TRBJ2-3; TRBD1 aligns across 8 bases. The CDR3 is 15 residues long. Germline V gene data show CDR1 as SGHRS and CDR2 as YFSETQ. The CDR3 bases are TGCGCCAGCAGTTTGGACAGGGCGGACACAGATACGCAGTATTTT. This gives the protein CASSLDRADTDTQYF.

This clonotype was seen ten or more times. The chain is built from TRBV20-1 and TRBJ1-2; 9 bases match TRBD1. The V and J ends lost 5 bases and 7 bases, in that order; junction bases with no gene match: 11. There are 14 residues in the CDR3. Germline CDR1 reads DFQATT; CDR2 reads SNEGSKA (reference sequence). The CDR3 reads CSAHRTGTGSGYTF. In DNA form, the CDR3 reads TGCAGTGCTCACAGAACCGGGACAGGGAGTGGCTACACCTTC.

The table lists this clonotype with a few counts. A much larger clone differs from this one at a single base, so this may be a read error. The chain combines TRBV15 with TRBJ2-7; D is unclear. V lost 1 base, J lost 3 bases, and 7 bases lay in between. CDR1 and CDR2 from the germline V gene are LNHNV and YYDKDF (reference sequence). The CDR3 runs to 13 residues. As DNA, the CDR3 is TGTGCCACCAGCAGAGCCTGGGGCTACGAGCAGTACTTC. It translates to CATSRAWGYEQYF. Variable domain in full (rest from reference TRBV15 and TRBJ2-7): DAMVIQNPRYQVTQFGKPVTLSCSQTLNHNVMYWYQQKSSQAPKLLFHYYDKDFNNEADTPDNFQSRRPNTSFCFLDIRSPGLGDTAMYLCATSRAWGYEQYFGPGTRLTVT.

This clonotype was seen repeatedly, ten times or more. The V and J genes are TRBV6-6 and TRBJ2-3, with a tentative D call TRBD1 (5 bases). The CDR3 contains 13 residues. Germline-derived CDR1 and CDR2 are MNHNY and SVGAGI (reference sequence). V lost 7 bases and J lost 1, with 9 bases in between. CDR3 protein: CASNIGGTDTQYF. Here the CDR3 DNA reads TGTGCCAGCAATATAGGGGGCACAGATACGCAGTATTTT.

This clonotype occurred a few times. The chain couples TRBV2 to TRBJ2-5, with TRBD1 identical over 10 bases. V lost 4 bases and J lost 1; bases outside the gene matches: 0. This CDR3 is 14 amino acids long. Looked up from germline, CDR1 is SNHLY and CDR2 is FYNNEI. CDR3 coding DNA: TGTGCCAGCAGTGGGGACAGGGGCCAAGAGACCCAGTACTTC. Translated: CASSGDRGQETQYF. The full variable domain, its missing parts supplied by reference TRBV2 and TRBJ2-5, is EPEVTQTPSHQVTQMGQEVILRCVPISNHLYFYWYRQILGQKVEFLVSFYNNEISEKSEIFDDQFSVERPDGSNFTLKIRSTKLEDSAMYFCASSGDRGQETQYFGPGTRLLVL.

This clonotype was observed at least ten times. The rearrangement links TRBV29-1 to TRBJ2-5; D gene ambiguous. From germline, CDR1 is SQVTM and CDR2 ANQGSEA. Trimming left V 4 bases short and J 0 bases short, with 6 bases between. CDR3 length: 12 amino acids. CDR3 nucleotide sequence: TGCAGCGTTGGAGTGAACCAAGAGACCCAGTACTTC. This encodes CSVGVNQETQYF.

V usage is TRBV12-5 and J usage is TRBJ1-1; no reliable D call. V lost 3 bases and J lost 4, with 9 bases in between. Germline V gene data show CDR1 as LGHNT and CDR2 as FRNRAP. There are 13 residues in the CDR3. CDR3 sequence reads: CASGFGGRTEAFF. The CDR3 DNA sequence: TGTGCTAGTGGTTTCGGAGGGCGCACTGAAGCTTTCTTT.

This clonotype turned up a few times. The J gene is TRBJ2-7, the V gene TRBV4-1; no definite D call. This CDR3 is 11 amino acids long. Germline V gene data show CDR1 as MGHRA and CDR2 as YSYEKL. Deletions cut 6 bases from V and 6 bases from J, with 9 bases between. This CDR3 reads CASRTGLEQYF. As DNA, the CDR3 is TGCGCCAGCAGAACGGGTCTCGAGCAGTACTTC.

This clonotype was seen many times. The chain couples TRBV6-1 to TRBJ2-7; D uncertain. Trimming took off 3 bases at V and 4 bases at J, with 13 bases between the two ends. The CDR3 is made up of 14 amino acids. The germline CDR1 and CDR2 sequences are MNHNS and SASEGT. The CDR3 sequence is CASSDVGYPYEQYF. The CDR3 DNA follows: TGTGCCAGCAGTGATGTGGGCTATCCTTACGAGCAGTACTTC.

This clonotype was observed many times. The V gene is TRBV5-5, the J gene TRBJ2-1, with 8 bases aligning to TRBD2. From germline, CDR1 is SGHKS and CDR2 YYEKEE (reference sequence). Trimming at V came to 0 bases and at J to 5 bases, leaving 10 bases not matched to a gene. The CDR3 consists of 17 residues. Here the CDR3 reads CASSLAEGGGFDNEQFF. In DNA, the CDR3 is TGTGCCAGCAGCTTGGCCGAGGGCGGGGGGTTCGACAATGAGCAGTTCTTC.

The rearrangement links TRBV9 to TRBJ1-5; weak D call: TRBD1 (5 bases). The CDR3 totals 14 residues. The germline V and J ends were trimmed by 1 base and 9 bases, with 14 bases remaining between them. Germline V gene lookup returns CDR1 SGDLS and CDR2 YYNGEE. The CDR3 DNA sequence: TGTGCCAGCAGCGTATCCCAGGGAGGAGCGCCCCAGCATTTT. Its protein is CASSVSQGGAPQHF.

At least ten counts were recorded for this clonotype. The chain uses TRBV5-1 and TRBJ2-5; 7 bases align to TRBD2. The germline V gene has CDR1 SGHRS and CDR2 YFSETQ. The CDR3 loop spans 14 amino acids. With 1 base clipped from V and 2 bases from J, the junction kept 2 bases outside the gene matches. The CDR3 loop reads CASSLQGGQETQYF. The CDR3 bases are TGCGCCAGCAGCTTGCAGGGAGGGCAAGAGACCCAGTACTTC.

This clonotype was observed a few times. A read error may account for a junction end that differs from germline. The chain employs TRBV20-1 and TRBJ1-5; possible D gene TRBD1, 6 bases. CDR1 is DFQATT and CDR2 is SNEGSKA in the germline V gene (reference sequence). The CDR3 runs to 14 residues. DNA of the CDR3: TGCAGTGCTAGTACAGGGCGAACCACTCAGCCCCAGAATTTT. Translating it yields CSASTGRTTQPQNF.

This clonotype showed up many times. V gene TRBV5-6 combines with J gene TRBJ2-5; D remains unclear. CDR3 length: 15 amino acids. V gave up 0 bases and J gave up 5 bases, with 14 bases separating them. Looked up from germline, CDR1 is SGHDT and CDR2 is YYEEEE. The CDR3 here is CASSLVASLGETQYF. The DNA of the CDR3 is TGTGCCAGCAGCTTGGTTGCTTCACTGGGGGAGACCCAGTACTTC.

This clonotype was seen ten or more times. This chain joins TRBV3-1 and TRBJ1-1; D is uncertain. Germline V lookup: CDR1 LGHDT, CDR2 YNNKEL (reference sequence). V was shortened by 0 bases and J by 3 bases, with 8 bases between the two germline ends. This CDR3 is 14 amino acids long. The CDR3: CASSQEGWDTEAFF. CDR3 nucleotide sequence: TGTGCCAGCAGCCAAGAGGGATGGGACACTGAAGCTTTCTTT.

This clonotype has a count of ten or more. The CDR3, as DNA: TGCGCCAGCAGCTTACTAGTGGGTGGCACAGATACGCAGTATTTT. Translated: CASSLLVGGTDTQYF. This chain uses TRBV5-1 with TRBJ2-3, with a tentative D call TRBD2 (5 bases). CDR1 and CDR2 from the germline V gene are SGHRS and YFSETQ. The CDR3 sequence is 15 residues long. With 2 bases removed from V and 1 base from J, the gap between germline ends came to 11 bases. Using reference TRBV5-1 and TRBJ2-3 for the parts outside the CDR3, the full variable domain is KAGVTQTPRYLIKTRGQQVTLSCSPISGHRSVSWYQQTPGQGLQFLFEYFSETQRNKGNFPGRFSGRQFSNSRSEMNVSTLELGDSALYLCASSLLVGGTDTQYFGPGTRLTVL.

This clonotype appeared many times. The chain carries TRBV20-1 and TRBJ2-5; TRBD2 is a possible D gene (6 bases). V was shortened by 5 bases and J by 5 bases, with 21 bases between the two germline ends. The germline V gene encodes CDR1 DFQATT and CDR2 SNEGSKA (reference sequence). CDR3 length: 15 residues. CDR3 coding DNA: TGCAGTGCTGAGACTAGGATCACCCTGGGGGAGACCCAGTACTTC. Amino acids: CSAETRITLGETQYF.

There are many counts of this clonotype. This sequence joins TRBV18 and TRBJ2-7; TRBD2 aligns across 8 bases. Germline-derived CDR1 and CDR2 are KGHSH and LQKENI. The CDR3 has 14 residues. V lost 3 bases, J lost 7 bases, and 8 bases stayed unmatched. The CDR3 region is CASSPGGGPSEQYF. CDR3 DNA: TGTGCCAGCTCACCCGGGGGGGGCCCGAGTGAGCAGTACTTC. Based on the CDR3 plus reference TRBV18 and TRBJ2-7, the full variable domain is NAGVMQNPRHLVRRRGQEARLRCSPMKGHSHVYWYRQLPEEGLKFMVYLQKENIIDESGMPKERFSAEFPKEGPSILRIQQVVRGDSAAYFCASSPGGGPSEQYFGPGTRLTVT.

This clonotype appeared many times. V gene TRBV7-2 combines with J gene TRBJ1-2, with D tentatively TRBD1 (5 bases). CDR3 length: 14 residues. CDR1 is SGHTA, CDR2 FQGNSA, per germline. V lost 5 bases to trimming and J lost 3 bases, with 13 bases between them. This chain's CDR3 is CASSPRTGDYGYTF. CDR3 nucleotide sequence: TGTGCCAGCAGCCCACGGACGGGGGACTATGGCTACACCTTC. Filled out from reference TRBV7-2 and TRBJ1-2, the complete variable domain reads GAGVSQSPSNKVTEKGKDVELRCDPISGHTALYWYRQSLGQGLEFLIYFQGNSAPDKSGLPSDRFSAERTGGSVSTLTIQRTQQEDSAVYLCASSPRTGDYGYTFGSGTRLTVV.

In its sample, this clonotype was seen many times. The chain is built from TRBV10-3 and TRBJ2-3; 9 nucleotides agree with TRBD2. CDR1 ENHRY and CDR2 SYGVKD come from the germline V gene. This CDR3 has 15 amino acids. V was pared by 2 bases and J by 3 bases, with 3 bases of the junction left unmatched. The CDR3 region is CAISEASGETDTQYF. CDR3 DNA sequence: TGTGCCATCAGTGAGGCTAGCGGGGAAACAGATACGCAGTATTTT.

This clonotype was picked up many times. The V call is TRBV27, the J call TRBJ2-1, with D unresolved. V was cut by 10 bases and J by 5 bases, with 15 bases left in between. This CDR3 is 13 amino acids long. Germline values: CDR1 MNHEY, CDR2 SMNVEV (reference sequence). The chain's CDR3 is CATHRTRDNEQFF. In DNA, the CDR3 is TGTGCCACCCATAGGACCCGGGACAATGAGCAGTTCTTC.